A selection of T cell receptor beta chains follows, all from one sample in a study of blood T cell repertoires in COVID-19. Clones were read by immunoSEQ multiplex PCR, and TCRdb kept only the in-frame ones, dropping some. The profile covers 250,000 or so clones, with about 86% appearing a single time and roughly 3.1% taken by the ten largest. Sequences were obtained from PBMCs or T cells enriched from blood (not recorded which). These receptors all stem from a middle-aged man who had recovered from COVID-19. CDR3s leave out the opening cysteine and the closing phenylalanine or tryptophan.

j_call v_call cdr3_aa
TRBJ2-1 TRBV7-8 ASSRTSGRREQF
TRBJ1-2 TRBV30 AWNPGVVHYGYT
TRBJ1-1 TRBV18 ASSPAGEDEAF
TRBJ1-6 TRBV5-4 ASSLGTGAASSYNSPLH
TRBJ1-2 TRBV4-3 ASSQDRVGYT
TRBJ2-5 TRBV3-1/TRBV3-2 ASSPPGVWETQY
TRBJ1-1 TRBV12-3/TRBV12-4 ASSPVGGTEAF
TRBJ1-2 TRBV6-5 ASSRDKGSYGYT
TRBJ2-3 TRBV19 ASSIRNLAQTTQY
TRBJ2-7 TRBV12-3/TRBV12-4 ASGETRYEQY
TRBJ2-7 TRBV6-5 ASSFVRDSFYEQY
TRBJ2-7 TRBV19 ASSYQAGTSGAPQMAQY
TRBJ2-2 TRBV19 ASSSIGELF
TRBJ2-1 TRBV7-9 ASTIKDRGSNEQF
TRBJ2-7 TRBV24-1 ATSATGSYEQY
TRBJ2-3 TRBV5-4 ASSRTVGITDTQY
TRBJ1-4 TRBV10-1 ASSESEVFRTSPNEKLF
TRBJ1-1 TRBV3-1/TRBV3-2 ASSQTGNTEAF
TRBJ2-2 TRBV27 ASRAKRAGPGELF